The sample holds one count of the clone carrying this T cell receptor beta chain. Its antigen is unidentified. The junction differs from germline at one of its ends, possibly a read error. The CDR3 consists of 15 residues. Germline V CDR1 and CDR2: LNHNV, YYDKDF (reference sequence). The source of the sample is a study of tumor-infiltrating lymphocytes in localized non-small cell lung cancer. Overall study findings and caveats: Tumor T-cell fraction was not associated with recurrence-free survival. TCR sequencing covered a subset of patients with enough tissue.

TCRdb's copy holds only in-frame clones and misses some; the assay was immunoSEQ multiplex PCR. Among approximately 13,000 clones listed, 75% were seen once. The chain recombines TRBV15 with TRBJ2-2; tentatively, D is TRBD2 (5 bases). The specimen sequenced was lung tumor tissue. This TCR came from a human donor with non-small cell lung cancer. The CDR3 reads CASRSGNRDTGELFF. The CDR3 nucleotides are TGTGCCTCCAGGTCCGGGAATAGGGACACCGGGGAGCTGTTTTTT.